The following is a T cell receptor (beta chain) sequence with its context. Per the study methods: Amplification with reference gene primers provided the estimates of nucleated cell counts. Sequencing was performed with immunoSEQ multiplex PCR; in TCRdb, only in-frame clones are kept and a portion is missing. The V and J calls and clone size come from that table; D and trimming were worked out from the DNA. The table has over 200,000 clones, about 90% seen once; the top ten hold 0.75% to 1%. These data originate in a study of blood T cell repertoires in COVID-19. Study-wide context: COVID-19 samples collected from the United States, Italy and Spain covered acute and convalescent phases.

Seattle-derived patients entered the study during active infection and were followed longitudinally. Deletions cut 2 bases from V and 2 bases from J, with 7 bases between. The CDR3 is 14 amino acids. Germline-derived CDR1 and CDR2 are MRHNA and SNTAGT. The chain employs TRBV6-4 and TRBJ1-3, with D tentatively TRBD1 (5 bases). This clonotype was obtained from a man in his 60s with COVID-19, enrolled during active disease. The sequenced sample consisted of peripheral blood. In DNA form, the CDR3 reads TGTGCCAGCAGTGACACAGGCACTGGAAACACCATATATTTT. Translating gives CASSDTGTGNTIYF.